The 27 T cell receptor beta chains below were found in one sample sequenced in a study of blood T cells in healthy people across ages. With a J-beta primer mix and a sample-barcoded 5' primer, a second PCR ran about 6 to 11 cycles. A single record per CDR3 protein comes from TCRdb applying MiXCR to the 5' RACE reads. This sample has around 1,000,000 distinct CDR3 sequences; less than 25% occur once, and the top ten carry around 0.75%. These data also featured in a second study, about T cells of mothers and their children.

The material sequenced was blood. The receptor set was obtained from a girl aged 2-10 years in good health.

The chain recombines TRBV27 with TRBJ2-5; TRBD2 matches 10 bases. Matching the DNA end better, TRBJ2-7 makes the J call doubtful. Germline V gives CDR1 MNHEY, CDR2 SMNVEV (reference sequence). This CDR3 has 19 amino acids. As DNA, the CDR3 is TGTGCCAGCCCCCCGACCCGAGAAAAACCTAGCGGGGGTACCTACGAGCAGTACTTC. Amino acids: CASPPTREKPSGGTYEQYF.

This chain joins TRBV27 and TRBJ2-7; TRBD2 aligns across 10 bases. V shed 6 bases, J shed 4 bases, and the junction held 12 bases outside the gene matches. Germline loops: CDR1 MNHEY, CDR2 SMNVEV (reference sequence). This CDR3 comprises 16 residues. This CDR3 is CASSNSLAGSLYEQYF. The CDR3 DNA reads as TGTGCCAGCAGCAACTCACTAGCGGGATCCCTTTACGAGCAGTACTTC.

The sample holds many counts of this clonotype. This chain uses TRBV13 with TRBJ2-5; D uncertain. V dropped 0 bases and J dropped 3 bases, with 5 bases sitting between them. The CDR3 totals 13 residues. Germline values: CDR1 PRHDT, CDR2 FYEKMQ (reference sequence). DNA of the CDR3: TGTGCCAGCAGCTTAGGGTCTGAAGAGACCCAGTACTTC. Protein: CASSLGSEETQYF. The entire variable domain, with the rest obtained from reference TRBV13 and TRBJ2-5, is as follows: AAGVIQSPRHLIKEKRETATLKCYPIPRHDTVYWYQQGPGQDPQFLISFYEKMQSDKGSIPDRFSAQQFSDYHSELNMSSLELGDSALYFCASSLGSEETQYFGPGTRLLVL.

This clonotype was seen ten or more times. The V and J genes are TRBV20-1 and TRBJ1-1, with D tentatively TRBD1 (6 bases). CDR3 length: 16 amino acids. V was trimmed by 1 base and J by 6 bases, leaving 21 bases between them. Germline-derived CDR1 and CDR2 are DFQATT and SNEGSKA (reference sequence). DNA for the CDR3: TGCAGTGCTAGAGTACCCGAACAGGGTCTGACCGCTGAAGCTTTCTTT. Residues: CSARVPEQGLTAEAFF.

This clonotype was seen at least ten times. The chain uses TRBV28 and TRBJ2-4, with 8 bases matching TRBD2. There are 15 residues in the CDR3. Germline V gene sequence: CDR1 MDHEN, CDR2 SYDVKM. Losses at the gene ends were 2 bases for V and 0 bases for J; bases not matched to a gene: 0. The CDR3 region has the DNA TGTGCCAGCAGTTTAAGCGGGAGAGCCAAAAACATTCAGTACTTC. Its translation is CASSLSGRAKNIQYF.

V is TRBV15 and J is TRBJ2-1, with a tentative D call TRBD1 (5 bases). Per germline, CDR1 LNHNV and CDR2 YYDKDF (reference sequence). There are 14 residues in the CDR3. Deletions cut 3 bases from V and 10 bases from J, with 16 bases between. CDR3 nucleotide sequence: TGTGCCACCAGCAGGGACCTTTTGGGGCGCGAGCAGTTCTTC. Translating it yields CATSRDLLGREQFF.

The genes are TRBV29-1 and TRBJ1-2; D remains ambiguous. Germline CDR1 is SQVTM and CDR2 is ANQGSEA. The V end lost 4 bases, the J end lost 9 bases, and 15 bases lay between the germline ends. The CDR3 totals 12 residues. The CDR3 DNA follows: TGCAGCGTTGGAGCGGCCTCCAGAAGCTACACCTTC. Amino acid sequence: CSVGAASRSYTF.

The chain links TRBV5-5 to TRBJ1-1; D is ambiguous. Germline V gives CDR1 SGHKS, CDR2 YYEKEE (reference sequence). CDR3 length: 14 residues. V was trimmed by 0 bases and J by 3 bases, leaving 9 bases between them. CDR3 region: CASSLDLGDTEAFF. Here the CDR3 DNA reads TGTGCCAGCAGCTTGGACCTCGGCGACACTGAAGCTTTCTTT.

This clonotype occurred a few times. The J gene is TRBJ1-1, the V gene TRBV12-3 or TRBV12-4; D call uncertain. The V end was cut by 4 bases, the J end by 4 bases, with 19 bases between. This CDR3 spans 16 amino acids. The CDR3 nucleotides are TGTGCCAGCAGTTCCCCTGGTCCGAACTGGGCCACTGAAGCTTTCTTT. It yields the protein CASSSPGPNWATEAFF.

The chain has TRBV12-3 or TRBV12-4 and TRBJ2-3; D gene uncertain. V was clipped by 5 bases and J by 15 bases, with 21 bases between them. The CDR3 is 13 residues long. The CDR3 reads CASSRLLTDTEYF. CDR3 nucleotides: TGTGCCAGCAGTAGACTTTTAACAGATACGGAATATTTT.

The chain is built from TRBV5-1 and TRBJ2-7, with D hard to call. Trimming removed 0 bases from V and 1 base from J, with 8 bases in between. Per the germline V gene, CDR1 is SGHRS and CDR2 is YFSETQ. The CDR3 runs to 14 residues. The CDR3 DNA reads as TGCGCCAGCAGCTTGGCCGACGGGTCCTACGAGCAGTACTTC. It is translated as CASSLADGSYEQYF.

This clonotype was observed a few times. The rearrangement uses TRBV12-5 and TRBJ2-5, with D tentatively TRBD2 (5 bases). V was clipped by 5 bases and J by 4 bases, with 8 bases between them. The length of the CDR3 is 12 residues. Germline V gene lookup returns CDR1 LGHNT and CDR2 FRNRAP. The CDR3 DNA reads TGTGCTAGTGGTCTGAGCGGAGAGACCCAGTACTTC. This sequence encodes CASGLSGETQYF.

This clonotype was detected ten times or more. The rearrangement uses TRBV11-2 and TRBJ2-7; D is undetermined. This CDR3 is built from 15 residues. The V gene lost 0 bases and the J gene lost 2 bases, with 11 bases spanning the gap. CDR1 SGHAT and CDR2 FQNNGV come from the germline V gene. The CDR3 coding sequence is TGTGCCAGCAGCTTAGATGAGTGGAAGGCCTACGAGCAGTACTTC. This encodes CASSLDEWKAYEQYF.

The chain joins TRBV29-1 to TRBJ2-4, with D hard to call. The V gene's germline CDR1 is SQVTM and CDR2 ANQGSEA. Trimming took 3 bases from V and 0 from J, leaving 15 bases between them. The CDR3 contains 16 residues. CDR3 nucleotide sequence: TGCAGCGTTGAGCTTACAGTCTCCCTAGCCAAAAACATTCAGTACTTC. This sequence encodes CSVELTVSLAKNIQYF.

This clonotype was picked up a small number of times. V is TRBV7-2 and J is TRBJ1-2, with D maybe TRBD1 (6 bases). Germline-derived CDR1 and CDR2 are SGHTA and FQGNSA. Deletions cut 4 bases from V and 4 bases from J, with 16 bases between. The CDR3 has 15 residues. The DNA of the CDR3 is TGTGCCAGCAGCTCCCTCTCGGACAGCCTCTATGGCTACACCTTC. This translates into CASSSLSDSLYGYTF.

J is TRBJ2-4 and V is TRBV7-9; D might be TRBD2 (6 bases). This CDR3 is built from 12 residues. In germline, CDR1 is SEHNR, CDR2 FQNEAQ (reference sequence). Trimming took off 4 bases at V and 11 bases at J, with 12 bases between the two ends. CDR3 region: CASSSRGTLQYF. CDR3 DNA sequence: TGTGCCAGCAGCTCCCGGGGGACCCTTCAGTACTTC.

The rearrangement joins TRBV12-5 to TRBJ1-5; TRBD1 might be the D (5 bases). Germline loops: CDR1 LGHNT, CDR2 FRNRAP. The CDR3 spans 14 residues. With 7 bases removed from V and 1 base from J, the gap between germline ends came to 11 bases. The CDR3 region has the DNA TGTGCTAGTGTCTTGGGGGTGAGCAATCAGCCCCAGCATTTT. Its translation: CASVLGVSNQPQHF.

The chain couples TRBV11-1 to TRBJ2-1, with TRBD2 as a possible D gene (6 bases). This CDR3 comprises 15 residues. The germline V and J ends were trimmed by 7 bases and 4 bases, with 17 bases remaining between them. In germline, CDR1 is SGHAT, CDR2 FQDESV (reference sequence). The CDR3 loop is CASTRGRSLYNEQFF. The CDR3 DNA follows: TGTGCCAGCACCCGGGGGAGAAGCCTTTACAATGAGCAGTTCTTC.

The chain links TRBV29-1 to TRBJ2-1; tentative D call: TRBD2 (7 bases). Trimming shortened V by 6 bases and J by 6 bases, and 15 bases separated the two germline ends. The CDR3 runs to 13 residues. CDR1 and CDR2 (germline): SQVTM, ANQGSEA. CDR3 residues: CSVGVGGANEQFF. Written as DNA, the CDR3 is TGCAGCGTCGGGGTGGGGGGGGCCAATGAGCAGTTCTTC.

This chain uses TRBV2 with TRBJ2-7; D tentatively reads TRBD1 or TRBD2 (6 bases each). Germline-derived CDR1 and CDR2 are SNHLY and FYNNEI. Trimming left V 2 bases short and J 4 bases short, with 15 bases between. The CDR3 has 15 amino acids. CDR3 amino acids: CASSESQQGGYEQYF. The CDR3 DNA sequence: TGTGCCAGCAGTGAAAGCCAACAGGGAGGATACGAGCAGTACTTC.

The CDR3 protein is CASSGPLDEQFF. The DNA for the CDR3 is TGTGCCAGCAGTGGTCCCCTGGATGAGCAGTTCTTC. The genes are TRBV2 and TRBJ2-1; D gene uncertain. CDR3 length: 12 amino acids. The germline V and J ends were trimmed by 4 bases and 8 bases, with 9 bases remaining between them. Looked up from germline, CDR1 is SNHLY and CDR2 is FYNNEI.

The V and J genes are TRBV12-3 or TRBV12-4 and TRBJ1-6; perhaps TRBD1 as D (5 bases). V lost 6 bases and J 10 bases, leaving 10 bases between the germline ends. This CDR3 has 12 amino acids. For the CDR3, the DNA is TGTGCCAGCAGGCCAGGGTTCTCACCCCTCCACTTT. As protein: CASRPGFSPLHF.

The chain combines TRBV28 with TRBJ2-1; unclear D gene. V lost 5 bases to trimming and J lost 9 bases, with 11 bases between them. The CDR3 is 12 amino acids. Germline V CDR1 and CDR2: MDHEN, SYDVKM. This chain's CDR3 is CASSDLGSEQFF. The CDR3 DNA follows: TGTGCCAGCAGTGATCTAGGGTCTGAGCAGTTCTTC.

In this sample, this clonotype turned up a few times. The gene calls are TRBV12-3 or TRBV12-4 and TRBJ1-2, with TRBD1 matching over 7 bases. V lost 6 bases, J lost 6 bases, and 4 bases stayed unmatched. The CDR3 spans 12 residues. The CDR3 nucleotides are TGTGCCAGCAGGAGGGGGCTGGATGGCTACACCTTC. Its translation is CASRRGLDGYTF.

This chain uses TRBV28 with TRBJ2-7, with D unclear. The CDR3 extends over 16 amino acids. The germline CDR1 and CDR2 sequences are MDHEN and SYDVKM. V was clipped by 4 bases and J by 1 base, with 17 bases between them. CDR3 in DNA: TGTGCCAGCAGTTCCGAAAGGACCTCCCTATCCTACGAGCAGTACTTC. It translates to CASSSERTSLSYEQYF.

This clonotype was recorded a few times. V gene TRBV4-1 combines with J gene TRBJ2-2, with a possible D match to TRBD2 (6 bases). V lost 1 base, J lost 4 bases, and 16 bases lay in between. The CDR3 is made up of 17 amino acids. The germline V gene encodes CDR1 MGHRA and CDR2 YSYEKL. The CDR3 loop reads CASSQVFPGDPTGELFF. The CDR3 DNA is TGCGCCAGCAGCCAAGTCTTTCCGGGAGACCCCACCGGGGAGCTGTTTTTT.

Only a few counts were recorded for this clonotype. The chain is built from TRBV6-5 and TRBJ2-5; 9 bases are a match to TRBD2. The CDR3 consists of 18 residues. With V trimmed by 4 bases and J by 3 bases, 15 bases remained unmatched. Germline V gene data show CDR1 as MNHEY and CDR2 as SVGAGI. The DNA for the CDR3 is TGTGCCAGCAGTTCCGCTAATAGCGGGAGTGGGGGGGAAGAGACCCAGTACTTC. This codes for CASSSANSGSGGEETQYF.